The clone carrying this T cell receptor beta chain has only a few counts. The antigen remains unidentified. Study-level points and caveats: Tumor-infiltrating Treg TCR alpha and beta sequences overlapped most with tumor naive CD4+ T cells, then blood naive.

MiXCR was run by TCRdb on the 5' RACE reads, yielding one entry per CDR3 protein. The sample includes approximately 6,500 distinct CDR3 sequences, around 40% of them seen just once. The CDR3 spans 14 residues. Trimming at V came to 2 bases and at J to 5 bases, leaving 8 bases not matched to a gene. Per the germline V gene, CDR1 is DFQATT and CDR2 is SNEGSKA (reference sequence). This clonotype originated in a female donor with breast cancer. V is TRBV20-1 and J is TRBJ2-5, with 7 bases identical to TRBD1. The source material was memory CD4+ T cells sorted from blood. Stated subset: memory CD4+ T cells, CD4+CD45RO+CD25-. The CDR3 DNA sequence: TGCAGTGCTAGACCCGGGACAGATATCGAGACCCAGTACTTC. This encodes CSARPGTDIETQYF.